This is a list of T cell receptor beta chains from one sample in a study of T cell responses to AZD1222 COVID-19 vaccine. Sequenced by immunoSEQ multiplex PCR; TCRdb stores in-frame clones only, minus some. This table holds roughly 65,000 clones, less than 90% found once. This specimen was peripheral blood, taken 28 days after the second AZD1222 dose. The receptors here all came from an adult who received the AZD1222 COVID-19 vaccine. CDR3s include the opening cysteine and the closing phenylalanine or tryptophan. The D gene is left open where the match is weak. Not all rows give a size; the values are once, few, many and, for expanded clones, a class.

d_call	v_call	clone_size	j_call	cdr3_aa	cdr3_nt
TRBD1	TRBV5-1	.	TRBJ1-2	CASTLGTGHYGYTF	TGCGCCAGCACCCTTGGGACAGGGCACTATGGCTACACCTTC
.	TRBV19	.	TRBJ1-2	CASSILREGGYTF	TGTGCCAGTAGTATTTTGAGGGAGGGTGGCTACACCTTC
.	TRBV18	.	TRBJ2-5	CASSLRGETQYF	TGTGCCAGCTCACTTAGGGGTGAGACCCAGTACTTC
.	TRBV7-9	.	TRBJ2-3	CASSPRGAGDTQYF	TGTGCCAGCAGCCCTAGAGGGGCTGGAGATACGCAGTATTTT
TRBD1	TRBV3-1/TRBV3-2	.	TRBJ1-2	CASSQGDYEGQAFF	TGTGCCAGCAGCCAAGGGGACTACGAGGGACAGGCCTTCTTC
.	TRBV6-5	.	TRBJ1-1	CASSRQEGKEAFF	TGTGCCAGCAGCCGCCAGGAGGGTAAAGAAGCTTTCTTT
.	TRBV6-5	few	TRBJ2-7	CASRYRAGEQYF	TGTGCCAGCAGATACAGGGCCGGCGAGCAGTACTTC
TRBD1	TRBV19	.	TRBJ1-2	CASSRDREDYGYTF	TGTGCCAGTAGTCGGGACAGGGAAGACTATGGCTACACCTTC
.	TRBV4-1	.	TRBJ2-7	CASSQDRSYEQYF	TGCGCCAGCAGCCAAGACAGGTCCTACGAGCAGTACTTC
.	TRBV2	.	TRBJ1-5	CASTPQEGGAWPQHF	TGTGCCAGCACCCCCCAGGAGGGCGGTGCATGGCCCCAGCATTTT
.	TRBV5-4	.	TRBJ1-1	CASSLRGTGSRDTEAFF	TGTGCCAGCAGCTTGAGAGGGACCGGGTCGAGGGACACTGAAGCTTTCTTT
TRBD1	TRBV5-1	.	TRBJ1-4	CASSTSGTGREKLFF	TGCGCCAGCAGTACATCCGGGACAGGGCGGGAAAAACTGTTTTTT
.	TRBV25-1	.	TRBJ1-4	CASSDTGREKEKLFF	TGTGCCAGCAGTGATACAGGCCGCGAGAAGGAAAAACTGTTTTTT
.	TRBV5-1	once	TRBJ2-7	CASSLVSGSEQYF	TGCGCCAGCAGCTTGGTTTCCGGAAGCGAGCAGTACTTC
.	TRBV7-9	.	TRBJ2-7	CASSLDPLGEQYF	TGTGCCAGCAGCTTAGACCCCCTCGGCGAGCAGTACTTC
TRBD2	TRBV7-6	.	TRBJ2-7	CASRGEVSGGYEQYF	TGTGCCAGCAGGGGAGAGGTTAGCGGGGGCTACGAGCAGTACTTC
TRBD2	TRBV9	once	TRBJ2-7	CASSGSVRGGEQYF	TGTGCCAGCAGCGGCTCGGTGAGGGGAGGGGAGCAGTACTTC
.	TRBV6-5	.	TRBJ1-2	CASSQGFGYTF	TGTGCCAGCAGTCAGGGTTTTGGCTACACCTTC
.	TRBV5-1	.	TRBJ2-5	CASSLNTLQETQYF	TGCGCCAGCAGCCTAAACACCCTACAAGAGACCCAGTACTTC
.	TRBV19	.	TRBJ1-4	CASSRSGNEKLFF	TGTGCCAGTAGCAGGAGTGGAAATGAAAAACTGTTTTTT
.	TRBV24-1	.	TRBJ2-3	CATSDAGDREDTQYF	TGTGCCACCAGTGATGCGGGAGACAGGGAGGATACGCAGTATTTT
TRBD1	TRBV12-3/TRBV12-4	.	TRBJ1-2	CASSSTGGDGYTF	TGTGCCAGCAGTTCGACAGGGGGAGATGGCTACACCTTC
.	TRBV27	.	TRBJ1-1	CASSYGRRTEAFF	TGTGCCAGCAGTTACGGACGGAGGACTGAAGCTTTCTTT
.	TRBV16	many	TRBJ1-3	CASSQYPARDGNTIYF	TGTGCCAGCAGCCAATACCCTGCCAGGGATGGAAACACCATATATTTT
.	TRBV5-1	.	TRBJ1-2	CASSLGQLDYGYTF	TGCGCCAGCAGCCTCGGACAGCTGGACTATGGCTACACCTTC
TRBD2	TRBV5-1	.	TRBJ2-4	CASSFGSGGNIAGKNIQYF	TGCGCCAGCAGCTTTGGTAGCGGAGGGAATATAGCGGGCAAAAACATTCAGTACTTC
.	TRBV5-4	.	TRBJ1-2	CASSLWQEGYTF	TGTGCCAGCAGCTTGTGGCAGGAGGGCTACACCTTC
.	TRBV12-3/TRBV12-4	.	TRBJ1-2	CASSPQGTGYTF	TGTGCCAGCAGTCCCCAGGGAACGGGCTACACCTTC
TRBD2	TRBV14	.	TRBJ2-3	CASSQRKRERTDTQYF	TGTGCCAGCAGCCAAAGAAAGCGGGAGCGCACAGATACGCAGTATTTT
.	TRBV3-1/TRBV3-2	.	TRBJ2-3	CASSQVDTQYF	TGTGCCAGCAGCCAAGTTGATACGCAGTATTTT
TRBD1	TRBV6-5	few	TRBJ1-2	CASGPGQAYGYTF	TGTGCCAGCGGGCCGGGACAGGCCTATGGCTACACCTTC
.	TRBV7-9	.	TRBJ1-5	CASSLGQNQPQHF	TGTGCCAGCAGCTTAGGCCAGAATCAGCCCCAGCATTTT
TRBD1	TRBV4-1	.	TRBJ1-2	CASSQGQGAIGYTF	TGCGCCAGCAGCCAAGGACAGGGGGCGATTGGCTACACCTTC
.	TRBV7-9	.	TRBJ2-1	CASSLTQGQLNEQFF	TGTGCCAGCAGCTTAACGCAGGGGCAGTTAAATGAGCAGTTCTTC
.	TRBV7-6	few	TRBJ2-7	CASSLATGSYEQYF	TGTGCCAGCAGCTTAGCTACGGGATCCTACGAGCAGTACTTC
TRBD1	TRBV5-1	.	TRBJ2-7	CASSRTGAYEQYF	TGCGCCAGCAGCAGGACAGGGGCCTACGAGCAGTACTTC
.	TRBV5-1	.	TRBJ1-1	CASSLTFQAPNTEAFF	TGCGCCAGCAGCTTAACGTTCCAGGCTCCGAACACTGAAGCTTTCTTT
TRBD2	TRBV14	.	TRBJ2-1	CASTQWTSGRVNEQFF	TGTGCCAGCACCCAATGGACTAGCGGGAGGGTCAATGAGCAGTTCTTC
.	TRBV2	.	TRBJ1-5	CASSIQWNQPQHF	TGTGCCAGCAGTATTCAGTGGAATCAGCCCCAGCATTTT
.	TRBV29-1	.	TRBJ1-1	CSAHLRVYAEAFF	TGCAGCGCACACCTCAGGGTGTATGCTGAAGCTTTCTTT